Sequencing of this T cell receptor beta chain was carried out in a study of T cell repertoires in cytomegalovirus infection. Study details: Recently identified HLA-C-restricted CMV epitopes and well-studied HLA-B-restricted CMV epitopes were used by the study. It can be stated that public TCR beta signatures indicated CMV infection as well as a matching HLA type. Study results and caveats: CMV-specific TCR beta clonotypes restricted by HLA-C dominated the ex vivo response.

Germline V gene data show CDR1 as SGHVS and CDR2 as FQNEAQ. The V gene lost 5 bases and the J gene lost 1 base, with 12 bases spanning the gap. This CDR3 is built from 14 residues. One entry per CDR3 protein, called by TCRdb with MiXCR from the reads. Altogether approximately 1,000,000 distinct CDR3 sequences are present, less than 35% being singletons, with the ten largest covering roughly an eighth. This clonotype occurred a few times. Its antigen is still unknown. This TCR derives from a human donor in good health (CMV status not recorded). Some clones in this sample may be carry-over from other donors' samples. The chain uses TRBV7-8 and TRBJ2-7; no clear D gene. The sample here was cultured CD8+ T cells from PBMCs, taken from culture after CMV antigen stimulation. CDR3 protein: CASSPAAGSYEQYF. The CDR3 bases are TGTGCCAGCAGCCCAGCAGCCGGTTCCTACGAGCAGTACTTC.